These 14 T cell receptor beta chains were sequenced from one sample in a study of T-cell reconstitution after alpha-beta-depleted transplantation in children (TCRdb year 2016). The intended sense of this specimen's treatment or condition label: allogeneic hematopoietic cell transplantation with graft depleted of TCRalphabeta T cells and CD19 B cells. The library came from PCR. TCRdb records Illumina HiSeq 2500 as the sequencer. TCR libraries were prepared with molecular barcoding, using unique molecular identifiers to normalize TCRbeta repertoire quantification. TCRdb redid the processing of the public reads, applying fastp at Q25 and MiXCR, and retained in-frame beta chains. Each CDR3 protein gets just one entry, which takes the most common genes and DNA from the rows behind it. The sample table shows approximately 490,000 distinct CDR3 sequences, and about 11% are seen once. The ten largest clones capture 2% of the sample.

Sequences were derived from PBMCs, sampled before TCRalphabeta/CD19-depleted stem cell transplant. The receptors shown here come from a child aged 2 to 10 with inherited bone marrow failure, due to receive a stem cell transplant.

The V call is TRBV3-1, the J call TRBJ1-1, with D possibly matching TRBD1 (5 bases). This CDR3 contains 15 residues. V lost 10 bases to trimming and J lost 3 bases, with 21 bases between them. CDR1 and CDR2 from the germline V gene are LGHDT and YNNKEL (reference sequence). CDR3 amino acids: CAICSFGAPDTEAFF. In DNA, the CDR3 is TGTGCCATCTGTTCCTTCGGGGCGCCGGACACTGAAGCTTTCTTT.

This clonotype occurred many times. The V and J genes are TRBV27 and TRBJ2-7, with D possibly being TRBD2 (6 bases). Germline V gives CDR1 MNHEY, CDR2 SMNVEV (reference sequence). The CDR3 totals 14 residues. The V and J ends lost 3 bases and 6 bases respectively, with 15 bases between them. In DNA, the CDR3 is TGTGCCAGCAGTTTCCGGGACTCCTCCCCCGAGCAGTACTTC. Amino acid sequence: CASSFRDSSPEQYF.

The genes are TRBV5-1 and TRBJ2-2; 9 positions match TRBD2. The CDR3 loop spans 16 amino acids. Germline values: CDR1 SGHRS, CDR2 YFSETQ. Trimming removed 2 bases from V and 2 bases from J; junction bases left unmatched: 4. The CDR3 region is CASSFSGSRNTGELFF. DNA for the CDR3: TGCGCCAGCAGCTTTAGCGGGAGCCGTAACACCGGGGAGCTGTTTTTT.

V gene TRBV7-8 combines with J gene TRBJ2-7; 8 nucleotides line up with TRBD2. Germline V gene lookup returns CDR1 SGHVS and CDR2 FQNEAQ. The V segment lost 5 bases and the J segment 7 bases; nucleotides outside the gene matches: 16. The CDR3 is 16 amino acids. The CDR3 sequence is CASSHPRAPGLDEQYF. As DNA, the CDR3 is TGTGCCAGCAGCCATCCAAGAGCCCCGGGACTAGATGAGCAGTACTTC.

This chain's CDR3 is CASSLDGQGRETQYF. In DNA form, the CDR3 reads TGTGCCAGCAGCTTAGATGGGCAGGGTAGAGAGACCCAGTACTTC. The chain uses TRBV7-9 and TRBJ2-5; D is possibly TRBD1 (5 bases). The CDR3 is 15 residues long. The germline V gene encodes CDR1 SEHNR and CDR2 FQNEAQ (reference sequence). Trimming removed 1 base at V and 4 bases at J, with 13 bases between.

This clonotype was seen only a few times. The CDR3 sequence: CASRTGLNTDTQYF. Here the CDR3 DNA reads TGTGCCAGCAGAACGGGACTAAACACAGATACGCAGTATTTT. This sequence joins TRBV6-1 and TRBJ2-3; 7 nucleotides match TRBD2. Trimming removed 6 bases from V and 2 bases from J; junction bases left unmatched: 5. The CDR3 runs 14 residues. The germline CDR1 and CDR2 sequences are MNHNS and SASEGT.

This clonotype has at least ten counts. The chain uses TRBV7-9 and TRBJ1-3; no clear D gene. CDR1 is SEHNR and CDR2 is FQNEAQ in the germline V gene (reference sequence). Trimming pared 3 bases from V and 6 bases from J, leaving 3 bases between. This CDR3 is built from 11 residues. The chain's CDR3 is CASSLLNTIYF. CDR3 bases: TGTGCCAGCAGCTTGCTAAACACCATATATTTT.

This clonotype was seen repeatedly, ten times or more. The chain is built from TRBV7-6 and TRBJ2-2; D is perhaps TRBD1 (6 bases). This CDR3 is built from 14 residues. Germline V gives CDR1 SGHVS, CDR2 FNYEAQ. Trimming removed 7 bases at V and 3 bases at J, with 12 bases between. The CDR3 loop reads CASMGATDTGELFF. The DNA for the CDR3 is TGTGCCAGCATGGGGGCCACGGACACCGGGGAGCTGTTTTTT.

The V gene is TRBV7-9, the J gene TRBJ2-3, with 8 bases that match TRBD2. The CDR3 extends over 15 amino acids. V lost 3 bases and J lost 5; bases outside the gene matches: 7. Germline V CDR1 and CDR2: SEHNR, FQNEAQ (reference sequence). Written as DNA, the CDR3 is TGTGCCAGCAGCTTCCCAGCGGGAGAAGGAGATACGCAGTATTTT. Its translation is CASSFPAGEGDTQYF.

In this sample, this clonotype turned up a few times. V is TRBV28 and J is TRBJ2-2; 10 bases align to TRBD1. Looked up from germline, CDR1 is MDHEN and CDR2 is SYDVKM. There are 16 residues in the CDR3. V trimming: 6 bases; J trimming: 4 bases; junction bases outside the gene matches: 8. This CDR3 reads CASRLPGQGSTGELFF. CDR3 nucleotide sequence: TGTGCCAGCAGACTTCCGGGACAGGGGTCCACCGGGGAGCTGTTTTTT.

The chain employs TRBV14 and TRBJ2-2; the match to TRBD1 covers 8 bases. The junction had 6 bases not matched to a gene; V was cut back by 3 bases and J by 6 bases. The CDR3 contains 15 residues. Germline V CDR1 and CDR2: SGHDN, FVKESK. Here the CDR3 DNA reads TGTGCCAGCAGCCAGTTACGGACAGGGCCCGGGGAGCTGTTTTTT. Translated, it gives CASSQLRTGPGELFF.

This clonotype was counted between two and nine times. The chain couples TRBV5-6 to TRBJ1-2; D uncertain. Trimming pared 4 bases from V and 5 bases from J, leaving 12 bases between. CDR1 is SGHDT and CDR2 is YYEEEE in the germline V gene. The CDR3 has 13 amino acids. The CDR3 region has the DNA TGTGCCAGCAGCGCAACAGAATTTTATGGCTACACCTTC. This sequence encodes CASSATEFYGYTF. Supplemented by reference TRBV5-6 and TRBJ1-2, the full variable domain reads DAGVTQSPTHLIKTRGQQVTLRCSPKSGHDTVSWYQQALGQGPQFIFQYYEEEERQRGNFPDRFSGHQFPNYSSELNVNALLLGDSALYLCASSATEFYGYTFGSGTRLTVV.

This clonotype was observed a few times. V usage is TRBV7-9 and J usage is TRBJ2-2, with 12 bases fitting TRBD2. Germline lookup yields CDR1 SEHNR and CDR2 FQNEAQ (reference sequence). This CDR3 contains 16 residues. Unmatched junction bases numbered 4, after V lost 4 bases and J lost 4 bases. The CDR3 loop reads CASSSGLAGSTGELFF. The CDR3 bases are TGTGCCAGCAGCTCGGGACTAGCGGGTTCCACCGGGGAGCTGTTTTTT. The full variable domain, completed using reference TRBV7-9 and TRBJ2-2, is DTGVSQNPRHKITKRGQNVTFRCDPISEHNRLYWYRQTLGQGPEFLTYFQNEAQLEKSRLLSDRFSAERPKGSFSTLEIQRTEQGDSAMYLCASSSGLAGSTGELFFGEGSRLTVL.

As concerns this clonotype: This could be a read error, since a much larger clone is one nucleotide away. The chain uses TRBV7-6 and TRBJ2-3; 9 positions agree with TRBD2. This CDR3 comprises 15 residues. Germline V CDR1 and CDR2: SGHVS, FNYEAQ. CDR3 nucleotide sequence: TGTGCCAGCAGCTTTAGCGGGAGAGTCCCAGATACGCGGTATTTT. It codes for CASSFSGRVPDTRYF. The whole variable domain, remainder taken from reference TRBV7-6 and TRBJ2-3, is GAGVSQSPRYKVTKRGQDVALRCDPISGHVSLYWYRQALGQGPEFLTYFNYEAQQDKSGLPNDRFSAERPEGSISTLTIQRTEQRDSAMYRCASSFSGRVPDTRYFGPGTRLTVL.